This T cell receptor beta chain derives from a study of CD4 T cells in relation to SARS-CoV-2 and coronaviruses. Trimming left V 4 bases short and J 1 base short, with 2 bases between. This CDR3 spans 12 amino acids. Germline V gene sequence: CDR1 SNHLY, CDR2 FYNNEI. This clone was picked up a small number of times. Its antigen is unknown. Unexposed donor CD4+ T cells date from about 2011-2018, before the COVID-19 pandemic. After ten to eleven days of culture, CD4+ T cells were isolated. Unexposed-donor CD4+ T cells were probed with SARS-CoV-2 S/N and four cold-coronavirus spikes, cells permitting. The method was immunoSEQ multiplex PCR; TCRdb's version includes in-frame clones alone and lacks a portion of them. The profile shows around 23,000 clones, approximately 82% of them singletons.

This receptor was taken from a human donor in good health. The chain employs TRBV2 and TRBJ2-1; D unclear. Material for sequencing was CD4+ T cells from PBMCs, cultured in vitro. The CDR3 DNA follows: TGTGCCAGCAGTGTGTCCTACAATGAGCAGTTCTTC. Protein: CASSVSYNEQFF.